This T cell receptor beta chain was captured by sequencing in a study of T-cell reconstitution after alpha-beta-depleted transplantation in children. Study results and limitations: A year post-transplant, T-cell counts and diversity derived mostly from newly produced T cells. The origin of alpha-beta T cells about two months after transplant was reportedly several hundred expanded graft clones. There were some patients whose high TCRbeta diversity at day 60 came from surviving recipient T cells and thymic progenitors.

The CDR3 is made up of 14 amino acids. V was clipped by 2 bases and J by 5 bases, with 15 bases between them. Germline V gene sequence: CDR1 DFQATT, CDR2 SNEGSKA (reference sequence). Unique molecular identifiers were used in preparing the TCRbeta library. Using its own MiXCR run on the PCR reads, TCRdb lists one record per CDR3 protein. The sample includes 530,000 or so distinct CDR3 sequences, roughly 27% of them seen just once. This clonotype was detected only once. The antigen remains undetermined. V is TRBV20-1 and J is TRBJ1-2; D not certain. Sequencing used PBMCs, obtained before TCRalphabeta/CD19-depleted stem cell transplant. This TCR derives from a boy under two years old with Wiskott-Aldrich syndrome, due to receive a stem cell transplant. The CDR3 region is CSARNPSHPYGYTF. CDR3 nucleotide sequence: TGCAGTGCTAGAAACCCATCTCATCCTTATGGCTACACCTTC.